The rows below give T cell receptor beta chains drawn from one sample of a study of CD8+CD57+ T cells in acquired aplastic anemia. MiXCR, applied by TCRdb to the reads, yields one record per CDR3 protein. Of approximately 160,000 distinct CDR3 sequences in the sample, roughly 47% were seen once. Sequencing was performed on sorted CD4+, CD8+, or CD8+CD57+ T cells (not recorded which) from PBMCs. These receptors came from a human donor in good health. The CDR3 runs from the conserved cysteine through the conserved F or W. D genes are given only for firm matches. Size values are once, few and many counts, or a class for expanded clones, and some rows have none.

d_call	j_call	v_call	clone_size	cdr3_nt	cdr3_aa
-	TRBJ2-7	TRBV7-9	many	TGTGCCAGCAGCTTAGCGCTCGGGACCGACGCCTACGAGCAGTACTTC	CASSLALGTDAYEQYF
-	TRBJ2-7	TRBV7-8	-	TGTGCCAGCAGCCAACGGGGGACGGGCTCCTACGAGCAGTACTTC	CASSQRGTGSYEQYF
-	TRBJ2-1	TRBV30	few	TGTGCCTGGGAAAGAATTCTAAACAATGAGCAGTTCTTC	CAWERILNNEQFF
-	TRBJ2-7	TRBV7-2	-	TGTGCCAGCAGCTTAGGTGGGACCGCTTCGCAGTACTTC	CASSLGGTASQYF
-	TRBJ1-1	TRBV29-1	many	TGCAGCGCTACAGGGAACACTGAAGCTTTCTTT	CSATGNTEAFF
-	TRBJ2-1	TRBV29-1	-	TGCAGCGTTGAGCTGGGCGTCGGTGAGCAGTTCTTC	CSVELGVGEQFF
TRBD1	TRBJ2-2	TRBV24-1	-	TGTGCCACCAGTGATTCGGGACAGCACACCGGGGAGCTGTTTTTT	CATSDSGQHTGELFF
TRBD1	TRBJ1-5	TRBV24-1	many	TGTGCCACCAGCCGACAGGGGAGTCAGCCCCAGCATTTT	CATSRQGSQPQHF
TRBD1	TRBJ2-7	TRBV10-3	once	TGTGCCATCAGTGTGACAGGGGGTGAATACGAGCAGTACTTC	CAISVTGGEYEQYF
-	TRBJ2-6	TRBV5-1	-	TGCGCCAGCAGCTTGGAGGGGACTGGGGCCAACGTCCTGACTTTC	CASSLEGTGANVLTF
-	TRBJ2-3	TRBV5-1	few	TGCGCCAGCAGCTTAGGGCGGGGGCTGGCAGATACGCAGTATTTT	CASSLGRGLADTQYF
TRBD2	TRBJ2-1	TRBV14	many	TGTGCCAGCAGCCGGAGCGGGGTAACCTACAATGAGCAGTTCTTC	CASSRSGVTYNEQFF
-	TRBJ1-6	TRBV7-3	-	TGTGCCAGCAGCTTAACCGCAGGGTTTAATTCACCCCTCCACTTT	CASSLTAGFNSPLHF
-	TRBJ1-5	TRBV3-1	few	TGTGCCAGGACGGGTGAGAATCAGCCCCAGCATTTT	CARTGENQPQHF